This entry concerns a single T cell receptor beta chain. The data were obtained in a study of patients and donors after allogeneic stem cell transplantation. CDR1 and CDR2 (germline): SGHRS, YFSETQ. The junction had 11 bases not matched to a gene; V was cut back by 4 bases and J by 1 base. CDR3 length: 17 amino acids. Each CDR3 protein is one row after TCRdb ran MiXCR on the RT-PCR reads. The repertoire holds about a million distinct CDR3 sequences, with over 15% as singletons. The sequenced sample was blood, either unsorted or a sorted T cell fraction (not recorded which). The chain carries TRBV5-1 and TRBJ2-3; TRBD2 matches at 8 bases. This receptor was identified in a human donor who was either an allogeneic HSCT recipient or a stem cell or donor lymphocyte infusion donor (not recorded which). It is not recorded whose cells these are; they may come from a transplant donor. The CDR3 DNA reads TGCGCCAGCAGCCCGGGGGGGGGCAGGACAGGCACAGATACGCAGTATTTT. It translates to CASSPGGGRTGTDTQYF.